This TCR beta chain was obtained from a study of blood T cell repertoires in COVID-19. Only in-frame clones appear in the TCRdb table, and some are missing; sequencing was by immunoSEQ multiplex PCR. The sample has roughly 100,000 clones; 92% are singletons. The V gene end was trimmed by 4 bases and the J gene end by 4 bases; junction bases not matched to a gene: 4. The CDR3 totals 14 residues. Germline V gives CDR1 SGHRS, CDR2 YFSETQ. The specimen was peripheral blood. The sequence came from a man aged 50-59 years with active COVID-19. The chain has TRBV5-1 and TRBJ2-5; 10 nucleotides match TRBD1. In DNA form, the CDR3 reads TGCGCCAGCAGCGCGACAGGGGGCATAGAGACCCAGTACTTC. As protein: CASSATGGIETQYF.